This is a list of T cell receptor beta chains from one sample in a study of blood T cell repertoires in COVID-19. Generated by immunoSEQ multiplex PCR, the TCRdb table keeps only in-frame clones and is missing some. The sample contains 62,000 or so clones, about 88% of which appear only once. Sequenced: peripheral blood. All receptors derive from a man in his forties or fifties with active COVID-19. The CDR3 runs from the conserved cysteine through the conserved F or W. Fields, in order: J gene, V gene, CDR3 protein.

TRBJ2-1 | TRBV7-8 | CASSRESNEQFF
TRBJ2-3 | TRBV7-3 | CASSAYRGQDTQYF
TRBJ2-1 | TRBV6-5 | CASSYSAGSYNEQFF
TRBJ2-3 | TRBV7-2 | CASSLSGGAGDTQYF
TRBJ2-5 | TRBV5-6 | CASSLSQSGETQYF
TRBJ2-1 | TRBV4-3 | CASSQDSLAGNNEQFF
TRBJ1-2 | TRBV6-5 | CASSYRTGQGGYTF
TRBJ1-2 | TRBV7-2 | CASSPGQGKGYTF
TRBJ2-1 | TRBV6-5 | CASSSGGTVEQFF
TRBJ1-2 | TRBV5-1 | CASSFAGQGDGYTF
TRBJ1-5 | TRBV5-6 | CASSLGPENNQPQHF
TRBJ2-3 | TRBV9 | CASSVETGGSTDTQYF
TRBJ1-3 | TRBV7-2 | CASSSQPGTGGGNTIYF
TRBJ2-3 | TRBV5-1 | CASSLEGADTQYF
TRBJ1-2 | TRBV5-1 | CASSPRPGEGYTF
TRBJ2-1 | TRBV6-2/TRBV6-3 | CASSYSRRNNEQFF
TRBJ2-3 | TRBV11-2 | CASTQTGHTDTQYF
TRBJ1-2 | TRBV6-5 | CASSYSGGPDPYGYTF
TRBJ1-5 | TRBV7-2 | CASSPRFGDRDDNQPQHF
TRBJ2-5 | TRBV13 | CASSFTGGLETQYF
TRBJ2-7 | TRBV19 | CASSITSIGEQYF